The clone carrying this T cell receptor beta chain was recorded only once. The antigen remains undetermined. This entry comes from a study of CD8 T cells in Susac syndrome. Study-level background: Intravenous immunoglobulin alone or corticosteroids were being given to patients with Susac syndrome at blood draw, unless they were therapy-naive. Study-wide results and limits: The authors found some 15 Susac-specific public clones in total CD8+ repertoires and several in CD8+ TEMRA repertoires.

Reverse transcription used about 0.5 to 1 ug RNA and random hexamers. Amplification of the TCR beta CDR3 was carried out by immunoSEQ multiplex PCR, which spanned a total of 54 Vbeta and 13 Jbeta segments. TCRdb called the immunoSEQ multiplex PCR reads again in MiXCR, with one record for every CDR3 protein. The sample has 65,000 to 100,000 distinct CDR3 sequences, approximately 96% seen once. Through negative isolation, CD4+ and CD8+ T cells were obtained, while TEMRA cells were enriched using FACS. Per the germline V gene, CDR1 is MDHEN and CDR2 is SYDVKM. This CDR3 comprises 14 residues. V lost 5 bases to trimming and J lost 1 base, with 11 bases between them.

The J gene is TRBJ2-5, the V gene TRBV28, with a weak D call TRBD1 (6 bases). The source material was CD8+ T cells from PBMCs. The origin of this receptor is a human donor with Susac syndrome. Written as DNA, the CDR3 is TGTGCCAGCAGTATAACGACAGGCCAAGAGACCCAGTACTTC. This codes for CASSITTGQETQYF.